A single sample gave rise to the 5 T cell receptor beta chains below, sequenced in a study of PD-1 blockade in mismatch repair-deficient tumors. The time point denotes: 10-day in vitro stimulation with candidate neoantigen peptide 4. The antigens for these receptors are not known. Data came from immunoSEQ multiplex PCR; TCRdb stores just in-frame clones and leaves some out. The sample gives 14,000 or so clones, roughly 84% of which show up once; around 22% is in the top ten. Sequencing used cells cultured in vitro, obtained from a patient treated with pembrolizumab. The source of these receptors is an adult with mismatch repair-deficient cancer.

The chain links TRBV27 to TRBJ2-7, with 9 bases that match TRBD1. V lost 2 bases and J lost 0; bases outside the gene matches: 8. This CDR3 has 17 amino acids. CDR1 MNHEY and CDR2 SMNVEV come from the germline V gene (reference sequence). Here the CDR3 reads CASSLVTGQGYSYEQYF. The CDR3, as DNA: TGTGCCAGCAGTTTAGTCACGGGACAGGGATACTCCTACGAGCAGTACTTC.

This clone was seen only once. This chain uses TRBV27 with TRBJ1-5; unclear D gene. The CDR3 length is 15 residues. Trimming removed 5 bases at V and 7 bases at J, with 18 bases between. Germline CDR1 is MNHEY and CDR2 is SMNVEV (reference sequence). CDR3 sequence reads: CASSNPFAEYQPQHF. DNA for the CDR3: TGTGCCAGCAGTAACCCATTTGCTGAATACCAGCCCCAGCATTTT.

The V and J genes are TRBV11-2 and TRBJ2-7; TRBD2 matches at 7 bases. The ends lost 3 bases at V and 5 bases at J; junction bases unmatched: 10. Per the germline V gene, CDR1 is SGHAT and CDR2 is FQNNGV. CDR3 length: 15 residues. The CDR3 here is CASSFRPPGRDEQYF. The DNA of the CDR3 is TGTGCCAGCAGCTTTAGGCCCCCTGGGAGGGACGAGCAGTACTTC. Based on the CDR3 plus reference TRBV11-2 and TRBJ2-7, the full variable domain is EAGVAQSPRYKIIEKRQSVAFWCNPISGHATLYWYQQILGQGPKLLIQFQNNGVVDDSQLPKDRFSAERLKGVDSTLKIQPAKLEDSAVYLCASSFRPPGRDEQYFGPGTRLTVT.

The chain recombines TRBV9 with TRBJ2-5; D is unresolved. Germline CDR1 SGDLS, CDR2 YYNGEE. CDR3 length: 14 amino acids. Trimming shortened V by 3 bases and J by 5 bases, and 14 bases separated the two germline ends. The CDR3, as DNA: TGTGCCAGCAGCGATCACTCCCGGCGGGAGACCCAGTACTTC. As protein: CASSDHSRRETQYF.

The rearrangement uses TRBV7-3 and TRBJ1-1; maybe TRBD1 (6 bases). V lost 0 bases to trimming and J lost 5 bases, with 13 bases between them. CDR3 length: 15 amino acids. From germline, CDR1 is SGHTA and CDR2 FQGTGA. The CDR3 DNA is TGTGCCAGCAGCTTAACGCCACAGGGTCGGACTGAAGCTTTCTTT. It encodes CASSLTPQGRTEAFF.